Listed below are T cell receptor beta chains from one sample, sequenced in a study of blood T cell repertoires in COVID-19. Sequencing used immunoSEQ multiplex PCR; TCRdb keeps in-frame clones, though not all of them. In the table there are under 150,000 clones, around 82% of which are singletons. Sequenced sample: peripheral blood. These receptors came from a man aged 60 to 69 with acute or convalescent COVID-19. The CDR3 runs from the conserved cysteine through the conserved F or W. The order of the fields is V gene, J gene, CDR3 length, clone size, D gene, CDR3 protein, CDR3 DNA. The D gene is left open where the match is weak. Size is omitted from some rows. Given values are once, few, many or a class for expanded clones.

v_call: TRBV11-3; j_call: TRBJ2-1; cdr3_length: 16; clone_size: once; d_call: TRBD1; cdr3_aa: CASSLRRGDRGDEQFF; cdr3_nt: TGTGCCAGCAGCTTAAGACGAGGGGACAGGGGTGATGAGCAGTTCTTC
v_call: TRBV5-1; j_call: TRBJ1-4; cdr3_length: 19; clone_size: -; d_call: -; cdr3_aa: CASSPAGWVLGATNEKLFF; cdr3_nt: TGCGCCAGCAGCCCTGCAGGGTGGGTTCTCGGCGCAACTAATGAAAAACTGTTTTTT
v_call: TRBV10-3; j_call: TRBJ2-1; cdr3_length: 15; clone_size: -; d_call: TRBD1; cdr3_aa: CAISVGDSTYNEQFF; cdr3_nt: TGTGCCATCAGTGTAGGGGACAGTACCTACAATGAGCAGTTCTTC
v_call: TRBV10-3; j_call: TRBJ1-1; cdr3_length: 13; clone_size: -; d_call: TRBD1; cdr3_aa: CATLGGANTEAFF; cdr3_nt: TGTGCCACCCTAGGGGGCGCGAACACTGAAGCTTTCTTT
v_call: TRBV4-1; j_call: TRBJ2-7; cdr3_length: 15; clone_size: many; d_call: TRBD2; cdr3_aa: CASSLIAGGPYEQYF; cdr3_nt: TGCGCCAGCAGCCTCATAGCGGGAGGGCCCTACGAGCAGTACTTC
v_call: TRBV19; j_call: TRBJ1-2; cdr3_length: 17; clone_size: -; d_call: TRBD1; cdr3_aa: CASSTGQGGLDFYGYTF; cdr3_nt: TGTGCCAGTAGTACTGGACAGGGGGGTCTGGATTTCTATGGCTACACCTTC
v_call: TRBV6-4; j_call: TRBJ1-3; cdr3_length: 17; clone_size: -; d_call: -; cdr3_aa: CASSDSRGMASGNTIYF; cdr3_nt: TGTGCCAGCAGTGACTCGAGGGGGATGGCCTCTGGAAACACCATATATTTT
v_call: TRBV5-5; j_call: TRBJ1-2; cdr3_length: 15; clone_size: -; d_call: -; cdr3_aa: CASSLVQQGSYGYTF; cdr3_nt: TGTGCCAGCAGCTTGGTCCAACAGGGTTCCTATGGCTACACCTTC
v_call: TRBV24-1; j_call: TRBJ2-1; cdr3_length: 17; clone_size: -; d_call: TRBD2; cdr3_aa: CATSDLTASGRGDEQFF; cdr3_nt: TGTGCCACCAGTGATTTAACTGCTAGCGGGAGGGGGGATGAGCAGTTCTTC
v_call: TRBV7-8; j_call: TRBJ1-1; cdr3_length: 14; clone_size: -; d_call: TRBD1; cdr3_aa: CASSQTGWDTEAFF; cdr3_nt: TGTGCCAGCAGCCAGACAGGGTGGGACACTGAAGCTTTCTTT
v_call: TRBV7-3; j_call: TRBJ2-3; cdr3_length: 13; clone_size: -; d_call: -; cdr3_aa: CASSLTGEDTQYF; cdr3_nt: TGTGCCAGCAGCTTAACCGGGGAGGATACGCAGTATTTT
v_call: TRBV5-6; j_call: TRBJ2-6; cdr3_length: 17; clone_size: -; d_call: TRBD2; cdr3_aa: CASSLALAGTGANVLTF; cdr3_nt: TGTGCCAGCAGCTTGGCGCTAGCGGGTACTGGGGCCAACGTCCTGACTTTC
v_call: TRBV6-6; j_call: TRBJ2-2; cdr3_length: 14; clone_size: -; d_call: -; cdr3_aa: CASSYSGTIGELFF; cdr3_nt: TGTGCCAGCAGTTACTCAGGGACAATCGGGGAGCTGTTTTTT
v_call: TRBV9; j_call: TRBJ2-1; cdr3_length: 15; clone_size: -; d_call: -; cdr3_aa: CASSQTWLTGNEQFF; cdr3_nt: TGTGCCAGCAGCCAGACTTGGCTTACTGGCAATGAGCAGTTCTTC
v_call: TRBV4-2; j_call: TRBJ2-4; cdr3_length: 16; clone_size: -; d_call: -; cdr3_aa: CASSQSRLESKNIQYF; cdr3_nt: TGTGCCAGCAGCCAGTCGAGACTAGAATCCAAAAACATTCAGTACTTC
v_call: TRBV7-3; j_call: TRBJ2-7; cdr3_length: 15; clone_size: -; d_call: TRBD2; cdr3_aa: CASSLSGTSGSAQYF; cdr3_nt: TGTGCCAGCAGCTTAAGTGGGACTAGCGGGAGCGCGCAGTACTTC
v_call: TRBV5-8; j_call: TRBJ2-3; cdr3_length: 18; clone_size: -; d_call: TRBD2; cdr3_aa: CASSLGLAGHLSTDTQYF; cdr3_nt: TGTGCCAGCAGCCTTGGACTAGCGGGACATCTTAGCACAGATACGCAGTATTTT
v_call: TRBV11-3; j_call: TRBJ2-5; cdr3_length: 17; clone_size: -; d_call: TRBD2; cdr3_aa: CASSSGLAGGTQETQYF; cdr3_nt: TGTGCCAGCAGCTCTGGGCTAGCGGGAGGTACCCAAGAGACCCAGTACTTC
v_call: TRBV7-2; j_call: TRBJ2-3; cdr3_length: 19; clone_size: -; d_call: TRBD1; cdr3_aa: CASSLGWGTGVEGLRTQYF; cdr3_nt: TGTGCCAGCAGCTTAGGATGGGGGACAGGGGTGGAAGGGTTACGGACGCAGTATTTT
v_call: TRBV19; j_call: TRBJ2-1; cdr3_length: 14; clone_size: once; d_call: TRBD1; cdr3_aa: CASSGQGTYNEQFF; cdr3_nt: TGTGCCAGTTCCGGACAGGGGACATACAATGAGCAGTTCTTC